Listed below are T cell receptor beta chains from one sample, sequenced in a study of shared clonotypes between healthy human individuals. This table comes from immunoSEQ multiplex PCR, and its TCRdb copy is limited to in-frame clones, with some not included. The sample contains 2 million to 2.5 million clones, 80% to 95% of which appear only once. Sequencing input: naive CD4+ T cells from PBMCs. The receptors come from a young man in good health. Some clones in this sample may be carry-over from other donors' samples. The CDR3 runs from the conserved cysteine through the conserved F or W. Fields, in order: clone size, V gene, J gene, D gene, CDR3 protein, CDR3 DNA. The D gene is left open where the match is weak. Some rows have no size entry. The others give once, few or many, or a class for an expanded clone.

clone size: -
V gene: TRBV2
J gene: TRBJ2-7
D gene: -
CDR3 protein: CASGELLRTIPYEQYF
CDR3 DNA: TGTGCCAGCGGGGAACTCCTACGTACGATCCCCTACGAGCAGTACTTC

clone size: -
V gene: TRBV11-2
J gene: TRBJ2-5
D gene: -
CDR3 protein: CASSLAEIQETQYF
CDR3 DNA: TGTGCCAGCAGCTTAGCAGAAATCCAAGAGACCCAGTACTTC

clone size: -
V gene: TRBV6-5
J gene: TRBJ2-7
D gene: -
CDR3 protein: CASSGQSPHEQYF
CDR3 DNA: TGTGCCAGCAGTGGCCAATCCCCCCACGAGCAGTACTTC

clone size: -
V gene: TRBV4-1
J gene: TRBJ2-7
D gene: TRBD1
CDR3 protein: CASSRPGGEQYF
CDR3 DNA: TGCGCCAGCAGCCGACCAGGGGGCGAGCAGTACTTC

clone size: -
V gene: TRBV7-8
J gene: TRBJ2-3
D gene: -
CDR3 protein: CASSLDRAFTDTQYF
CDR3 DNA: TGTGCCAGCAGCTTAGACAGGGCGTTCACAGATACGCAGTATTTT

clone size: -
V gene: TRBV29-1
J gene: TRBJ1-4
D gene: -
CDR3 protein: CSVRVRLGGEKLFF
CDR3 DNA: TGCAGCGTTAGAGTCCGGCTCGGGGGTGAAAAACTGTTTTTT

clone size: -
V gene: TRBV19
J gene: TRBJ2-7
D gene: -
CDR3 protein: CASSMSPTPTYEQYF
CDR3 DNA: TGTGCCAGTAGTATGTCCCCTACCCCTACCTACGAGCAGTACTTC

clone size: once
V gene: TRBV11-2
J gene: TRBJ2-7
D gene: -
CDR3 protein: CASSPTTSPAGIYEQYF
CDR3 DNA: TGTGCCAGCAGCCCCACGACAAGCCCCGCGGGAATATACGAGCAGTACTTC

clone size: -
V gene: TRBV5-1
J gene: TRBJ2-1
D gene: -
CDR3 protein: CASRLVGGSYNEQFF
CDR3 DNA: TGCGCCAGCAGACTCGTAGGAGGATCCTACAATGAGCAGTTCTTC

clone size: -
V gene: TRBV5-8
J gene: TRBJ2-7
D gene: -
CDR3 protein: CASSPRYEQYF
CDR3 DNA: TGTGCCAGCAGTCCTCGCTACGAGCAGTACTTC

clone size: -
V gene: TRBV25-1
J gene: TRBJ2-3
D gene: -
CDR3 protein: CASSEGRRFSDTQYF
CDR3 DNA: TGTGCCAGCAGTGAAGGACGTCGATTTTCGGATACGCAGTATTTT

clone size: -
V gene: TRBV7-9
J gene: TRBJ2-7
D gene: TRBD2
CDR3 protein: CASSGRLAGEPYEQYF
CDR3 DNA: TGTGCCAGCAGCGGCAGACTAGCGGGAGAGCCCTACGAGCAGTACTTC

clone size: -
V gene: TRBV7-2
J gene: TRBJ2-3
D gene: -
CDR3 protein: CASSRDRAADTQYF
CDR3 DNA: TGTGCCAGCAGCCGGGATAGGGCTGCAGATACGCAGTATTTT

clone size: -
V gene: TRBV5-1
J gene: TRBJ1-4
D gene: -
CDR3 protein: CASSDGTATNEKLFF
CDR3 DNA: TGCGCCAGCAGCGACGGGACTGCAACTAATGAAAAACTGTTTTTT

clone size: -
V gene: TRBV4-1
J gene: TRBJ1-1
D gene: -
CDR3 protein: CASSQDMRLFGSNTEAFF
CDR3 DNA: TGCGCCAGCAGCCAAGATATGAGGCTTTTTGGGTCGAACACTGAAGCTTTCTTT

clone size: -
V gene: TRBV5-1
J gene: TRBJ1-3
D gene: TRBD1
CDR3 protein: CASSLVHRGLSGNTIYF
CDR3 DNA: TGCGCCAGCAGCTTGGTCCACAGGGGCCTCTCTGGAAACACCATATATTTT

clone size: -
V gene: TRBV11-1
J gene: TRBJ1-2
D gene: -
CDR3 protein: CASSQSRSSNYGYTF
CDR3 DNA: TGTGCCAGCAGCCAGTCCAGGAGTAGCAACTATGGCTACACCTTC

clone size: -
V gene: TRBV2
J gene: TRBJ2-3
D gene: -
CDR3 protein: CASSAGTDFTDTQYF
CDR3 DNA: TGTGCCAGCAGCGCCGGGACGGACTTCACAGATACGCAGTATTTT

clone size: -
V gene: TRBV18
J gene: TRBJ2-2
D gene: TRBD2
CDR3 protein: CASSPTPALAGESGELFF
CDR3 DNA: TGTGCCAGCTCACCAACCCCGGCTCTAGCGGGAGAGAGCGGGGAGCTGTTTTTT

clone size: -
V gene: TRBV18
J gene: TRBJ2-3
D gene: TRBD1
CDR3 protein: CASSPPTGALLTDTQYF
CDR3 DNA: TGTGCCAGCTCACCTCCGACAGGGGCCCTCCTCACAGATACGCAGTATTTT

clone size: few
V gene: TRBV28
J gene: TRBJ1-1
D gene: -
CDR3 protein: CASSSPQGTEAFF
CDR3 DNA: TGTGCCAGCAGTTCTCCTCAGGGGACTGAAGCTTTCTTT

clone size: once
V gene: TRBV19
J gene: TRBJ2-3
D gene: -
CDR3 protein: CASSIFGDRTDTQYF
CDR3 DNA: TGTGCCAGTAGTATCTTCGGGGACCGCACAGATACGCAGTATTTT

clone size: -
V gene: TRBV9
J gene: TRBJ2-1
D gene: TRBD2
CDR3 protein: CASSGEGVGLAGVRGYNEQFF
CDR3 DNA: TGTGCCAGCAGCGGAGAGGGGGTGGGACTAGCGGGAGTTCGGGGCTACAATGAGCAGTTCTTC

clone size: -
V gene: TRBV5-8
J gene: TRBJ1-4
D gene: -
CDR3 protein: CASSLSRDVLFF
CDR3 DNA: TGTGCCAGCAGCTTGTCCCGGGACGTGCTGTTTTTT

clone size: -
V gene: TRBV28
J gene: TRBJ1-3
D gene: -
CDR3 protein: CASSLLPIYSGNTIYF
CDR3 DNA: TGTGCCAGCAGTTTATTGCCGATTTACTCTGGAAACACCATATATTTT

clone size: -
V gene: TRBV5-1
J gene: TRBJ2-3
D gene: -
CDR3 protein: CASSLVQGTDTQYF
CDR3 DNA: TGCGCCAGCAGCTTGGTACAGGGCACAGATACGCAGTATTTT